The 13 T cell receptor beta chains given below trace back to one sample, sequenced in a study of CD8 T cells in ankylosing spondylitis. One entry per CDR3 protein results from TCRdb running MiXCR on the 5' RACE reads. The sample shows about 240,000 distinct CDR3 sequences, 8% to 10% of them seen only once. Sequencing input: blood, either unsorted or a sorted T cell fraction (not recorded which). The source of these receptors is a female donor with ankylosing spondylitis or in good health (not recorded which).

This clonotype was counted at least ten times. The CDR3 DNA is TGTGCCAGCAGCCACCCAGGAGCCTCAGCCTACAATGAGCAGTTCTTC. Its translation: CASSHPGASAYNEQFF. The V call is TRBV7-2, the J call TRBJ2-1; no firm D call. Germline assignment: CDR1 SGHTA and CDR2 FQGNSA. This CDR3 spans 16 amino acids. V was shortened by 5 bases and J by 2 bases, with 16 bases between the two germline ends.

The chain carries TRBV11-2 and TRBJ2-1; maybe TRBD2 (5 bases). Germline V lookup: CDR1 SGHAT, CDR2 FQNNGV. This CDR3 spans 13 amino acids. The V gene lost 5 bases and the J gene lost 8 bases, with 13 bases spanning the gap. The CDR3 DNA reads as TGTGCCAGCAGCACCCGTAGCGCACATGAGCAGTTCTTC. Amino acids: CASSTRSAHEQFF.

This clonotype was detected many times. The CDR3 coding sequence is TGTGCCACCAGCAGAAGGGTTTCCGACTCCTACAATGAGCAGTTCTTC. Its translation is CATSRRVSDSYNEQFF. The chain joins TRBV15 to TRBJ2-1; D is ambiguous. Germline V lookup: CDR1 LNHNV, CDR2 YYDKDF (reference sequence). The CDR3 contains 16 residues. V dropped 2 bases and J dropped 0 bases, with 11 bases sitting between them.

Of note for this clonotype: A much larger clone sits a single nucleotide away, making a read error possible. The chain couples TRBV20-1 to TRBJ2-1; a weak D match, TRBD2 (6 bases). Germline assignment: CDR1 DFQATT and CDR2 SNEGSKA (reference sequence). This CDR3 is built from 15 residues. This chain's CDR3 is CGALPLATPYNEQFF. The CDR3 nucleotides read TGCGGTGCCCTCCCGCTAGCGACCCCCTACAATGAGCAGTTCTTC.

Many counts were recorded for this clonotype. This rearrangement joins TRBV7-8 to TRBJ1-1; tentative D call: TRBD1 (5 bases). The CDR3 consists of 13 residues. The V end was cut by 6 bases, the J end by 5 bases, with 13 bases between. Germline V gene data show CDR1 as SGHVS and CDR2 as FQNEAQ. CDR3 sequence reads: CASREGRRTEAFF. The DNA for the CDR3 is TGTGCCAGCAGGGAGGGGCGGAGGACTGAAGCTTTCTTT.

The sample holds many counts of this clonotype. The CDR3 reads CASRATSGRKNEQFF. In DNA form, the CDR3 reads TGTGCCAGCCGGGCGACTAGCGGGAGGAAGAATGAGCAGTTCTTC. The genes are TRBV2 and TRBJ2-1; the match to TRBD2 covers 13 bases. The length of the CDR3 is 15 residues. CDR1 is SNHLY and CDR2 is FYNNEI in the germline V gene. Trimming took 8 bases from V and 7 from J; bases not matched to a gene: 8.

Many counts were recorded for this clonotype. The chain employs TRBV7-2 and TRBJ2-1, with TRBD2 as a possible D gene (6 bases). Germline loops: CDR1 SGHTA, CDR2 FQGNSA. Trimming left V 0 bases short and J 7 bases short, with 13 bases between. The CDR3 is 15 amino acids. The CDR3 protein is CASSLAGGLRNEQFF. CDR3 sequence (DNA): TGTGCCAGCAGCTTAGCGGGAGGATTGAGGAATGAGCAGTTCTTC.

This clonotype was observed many times. The chain uses TRBV7-9 and TRBJ2-2, with TRBD2 as a possible D gene (6 bases). Trimming shortened V by 5 bases and J by 7 bases, and 20 bases separated the two germline ends. The CDR3 is 16 residues long. The V gene's germline CDR1 is SEHNR and CDR2 FQNEAQ (reference sequence). In DNA form, the CDR3 reads TGTGCCAGCAGCCCACGACGAGGCGGGACGGGCGGGGAGCTGTTTTTT. Its protein is CASSPRRGGTGGELFF.

This clonotype was recorded many times. The chain has TRBV12-3 or TRBV12-4 and TRBJ1-3; 9 bases fit TRBD1. Trimming took 7 bases from V and 3 from J; bases not matched to a gene: 10. The length of the CDR3 is 16 residues. This CDR3 is CASTPGTGLNGNTIYF. The CDR3 DNA follows: TGTGCCAGCACCCCAGGGACAGGGCTTAATGGAAACACCATATATTTT.

This clonotype was found a few times. This may arise from a read error, as a much more abundant clone is one base away. This chain connects TRBV9 to TRBJ2-7, with a tentative D call TRBD2 (5 bases). The CDR3 sequence is 14 residues long. Germline V gives CDR1 SGDLS, CDR2 YYNGEE. The CDR3 here is CASSVSGKGAEQCF. The CDR3 DNA is TGTGCCAGCAGCGTTTCCGGGAAAGGAGCGGAGCAGTGCTTC.

Worth noting for this clonotype: A much larger clone is a single base away; this may be a read error. The rearrangement joins TRBV28 to TRBJ2-6; possibly TRBD1 or TRBD2 for D (5 bases each). Germline V gene data show CDR1 as MDHEN and CDR2 as SYDVKM. This CDR3 comprises 15 residues. CDR3 region: CASSFGSSGANALTF. CDR3 coding DNA: TGTGCCAGCAGTTTTGGGAGCTCTGGGGCCAACGCCCTGACTTTC.

The sample holds many counts of this clonotype. The gene calls are TRBV20-1 and TRBJ1-3; TRBD1 matches 7 bases. The CDR3 extends over 14 amino acids. Germline V gene lookup returns CDR1 DFQATT and CDR2 SNEGSKA (reference sequence). V lost 3 bases to trimming and J lost 0 bases; unmatched junction nucleotides: 2. The CDR3 here is CSARGQRSGNTIYF. The CDR3 coding sequence is TGCAGTGCTAGGGGACAGCGCTCTGGAAACACCATATATTTT.

This clonotype was recorded at least ten times. DNA of the CDR3: TGTGCTAGCCAGTCTGGCGAGCAGTACTTC. This sequence encodes CASQSGEQYF. The genes are TRBV12-5 and TRBJ2-7; no clear D. This CDR3 comprises 10 residues. The V gene lost 9 bases and the J gene lost 6 bases, with 9 bases spanning the gap. Germline CDR1 LGHNT, CDR2 FRNRAP.